A selection of T cell receptor beta chains follows, all from one sample in a study of T cell repertoires in cytomegalovirus infection. These receptors are not linked to any known antigen. Using its own MiXCR run on the reads, TCRdb lists one record per CDR3 protein. The sample records about 920,000 distinct CDR3 sequences, roughly 30% being singletons. Specimen: cultured CD8+ T cells from PBMCs, collected from culture after CMV antigen stimulation. The source is a human donor in good health (CMV status not recorded). Some clones in this sample may be carry-over from other donors' samples. Each CDR3 is given with its conserved first and last residue. D genes are given only for firm matches. Clone sizes are given selectively: once, few, many, or a class where the clone is expanded.

>13|TRBV14|TRBJ2-1|NA|few
CASSQFGSGWQFF
TGTGCCAGCAGCCAATTTGGCTCAGGTTGGCAGTTCTTC
>14|TRBV6-1|TRBJ1-5|NA|NA
CASATFFSNQPQHF
TGTGCCAGCGCGACATTTTTCAGCAATCAGCCCCAGCATTTT
>17|TRBV4-3|TRBJ2-5|TRBD2|few
CASSQDWLAGGGETQYF
TGCGCCAGCAGCCAAGACTGGCTAGCGGGGGGGGGGGAGACCCAGTACTTC
>17|TRBV7-2|TRBJ1-2|TRBD1|many
CASSDTTGGMGYYGYTF
TGTGCCAGCAGCGATACGACAGGGGGAATGGGTTACTATGGCTACACCTTC
>15|TRBV6-6|TRBJ2-3|TRBD1|many
CASKLQGAVTDTQYF
TGTGCCAGTAAACTCCAGGGGGCAGTTACAGATACGCAGTATTTT
>17|TRBV12-5|TRBJ2-1|NA|NA
CASGFGTGGKAGITQFF
TGTGCTAGTGGTTTCGGGACGGGGGGCAAAGCGGGGATTACGCAGTTCTTC
>15|TRBV10-3|TRBJ2-2|TRBD2|NA
CAIRALAGAPGELFF
TGTGCCATCAGAGCCCTAGCGGGGGCCCCCGGGGAGCTGTTTTTT
>15|TRBV28|TRBJ2-5|NA|few
CASSLYSDSQETQYF
TGTGCCAGCAGTCTCTACTCCGACAGCCAAGAGACCCAGTACTTC
>14|TRBV6-6|TRBJ1-5|NA|NA
CASTIGYGNQPQHF
TGTGCCAGCACAATAGGGTACGGCAATCAGCCCCAGCATTTT
>17|TRBV5-1|TRBJ2-1|NA|NA
CASSLARGDRGYNEQFF
TGCGCCAGCAGCTTGGCACGGGGGGACAGAGGTTACAATGAGCAGTTCTTC
>15|TRBV25-1|TRBJ1-4|NA|once
CAGYPVGVNYEKLFF
TGTGCCGGCTATCCTGTGGGAGTCAACTATGAAAAACTGTTTTTT
>16|TRBV10-3|TRBJ2-1|TRBD1|few
CAISVSGTATYNEQFF
TGTGCCATCAGTGTTTCGGGGACAGCGACCTACAATGAGCAGTTCTTC
>13|TRBV20-1|TRBJ2-7|TRBD2|NA
CSARVAGGVEQYF
TGCAGTGCTAGAGTGGCGGGGGGGGTCGAGCAGTACTTC
>15|TRBV4-3|TRBJ2-1|TRBD1|few
CASSQDWAGGNEQFF
TGCGCCAGCAGCCAAGATTGGGCAGGGGGCAATGAGCAGTTCTTC
>15|TRBV7-2|TRBJ2-3|NA|NA
CANSFRGRSTDTQYF
TGTGCCAACAGCTTCCGGGGGCGAAGCACAGATACGCAGTATTTT
>18|TRBV7-8|TRBJ1-1|TRBD1|NA
CASSFPGQDYNGDTEAFF
TGTGCCAGCAGCTTTCCGGGACAGGACTACAACGGGGACACTGAAGCTTTCTTT
>15|TRBV4-1|TRBJ2-1|TRBD1|NA
CASSQGGGYDNEQFF
TGCGCCAGCAGCCAAGGAGGGGGCTATGACAATGAGCAGTTCTTC
>14|TRBV27|TRBJ2-7|NA|few
CASSDRQGGYEQYF
TGTGCCAGCAGCGATAGACAGGGAGGCTACGAGCAGTACTTC
>18|TRBV6-1|TRBJ2-5|TRBD2|few
CASSERGTSGGKQETQYF
TGTGCCAGCAGTGAAAGGGGGACTAGCGGGGGAAAACAAGAGACCCAGTACTTC
>16|TRBV7-4|TRBJ2-1|TRBD2|NA
CASSNRLAGLYNEQFF
TGTGCCAGCAGCAACAGACTAGCGGGCCTTTACAATGAGCAGTTCTTC
>16|TRBV27|TRBJ1-6|NA|NA
CASSLSQSSYNSPLHF
TGTGCCAGCAGTTTATCACAGAGCTCCTATAATTCACCCCTCCACTTT
>18|TRBV7-4|TRBJ1-4|TRBD1|NA
CASSLGQGATSTNEKLFF
TGTGCCAGCAGTCTCGGACAGGGCGCTACTTCAACTAATGAAAAACTGTTTTTT
>13|TRBV7-2|TRBJ1-5|NA|few
CASSLGFGQPQHF
TGTGCCAGCAGCTTAGGGTTCGGGCAGCCCCAGCATTTT
>14|TRBV5-1|TRBJ2-7|TRBD1|few
CASCIGTGNYEQYF
TGCGCCAGCTGCATTGGGACAGGGAACTACGAGCAGTACTTC
>13|TRBV6-1|TRBJ1-1|NA|NA
CASSAWQDTEAFF
TGTGCCAGCAGTGCCTGGCAGGACACTGAAGCTTTCTTT
>14|TRBV13|TRBJ1-6|TRBD1|NA
CASSLYRGDSPLHF
TGTGCCAGCAGCTTGTACAGGGGCGATTCACCCCTCCACTTT
>13|TRBV14|TRBJ1-3|TRBD1|NA
CASSRNRGDTIYF
TGTGCCAGCAGCCGGAACAGGGGCGACACCATATATTTT
>15|TRBV19|TRBJ2-1|TRBD1|NA
CVSSIEVEGAYEQFF
TGTGTCAGTAGTATAGAAGTCGAGGGGGCCTATGAGCAGTTCTTC
>15|TRBV6-5|TRBJ2-1|NA|NA
CASSLISYQPHEQFF
TGTGCCAGCAGTCTAATATCGTACCAGCCCCATGAGCAGTTCTTC
>15|TRBV6-2/TRBV6-3|TRBJ2-2|NA|NA
CASSYPSGATGELFF
TGTGCCAGCAGTTACCCTTCGGGGGCCACCGGGGAGCTGTTTTTT
>14|TRBV7-9|TRBJ1-2|NA|NA
CASSLVSGTSGYTF
TGTGCCAGCAGCTTAGTGTCAGGGACGAGTGGCTACACCTTC
>14|TRBV6-2/TRBV6-3|TRBJ2-5|NA|NA
CVSSLQRVCETQYF
TGTGTCAGCAGCCTACAAAGGGTTTGTGAGACCCAGTACTTC
>13|TRBV27|TRBJ1-2|TRBD1|few
CASSPRQGKGYTF
TGTGCCAGCAGTCCCCGACAGGGAAAGGGCTACACCTTC
>16|TRBV19|TRBJ2-5|NA|once
CASSTPRGTYQETQYF
TGTGCCAGTAGTACCCCACGGGGGACGTACCAAGAGACCCAGTACTTC
>11|TRBV9|TRBJ2-1|NA|few
CASSGDVGQFF
TGTGCCAGCAGCGGAGACGTGGGGCAGTTCTTC
>14|TRBV12-3/TRBV12-4|TRBJ2-3|NA|NA
CASSLRKNADTQYF
TGTGCCAGCAGTTTAAGAAAAAACGCAGATACGCAGTATTTT
>15|TRBV19|TRBJ1-1|NA|few
CASSIDHGRNTEAFF
TGTGCCAGTAGTATAGATCATGGGCGGAACACTGAAGCTTTCTTT
>11|TRBV27|TRBJ1-3|NA|NA
CASSQGHTIYF
TGTGCCAGCAGTCAGGGTCACACCATATATTTT
>13|TRBV4-1|TRBJ1-2|NA|few
CASSRPFYYGYTF
TGCGCCAGCAGCCGCCCCTTTTACTATGGCTACACCTTC
>15|TRBV10-3|TRBJ2-1|TRBD2|NA
CAISDEAGGPHEQFF
TGTGCCATCAGTGATGAAGCGGGGGGGCCCCATGAGCAGTTCTTC
>13|TRBV7-9|TRBJ2-3|NA|NA
CASSPLPLDAQYF
TGTGCCAGCAGCCCCTTGCCGCTGGATGCGCAGTATTTT
>13|TRBV29-1|TRBJ1-2|TRBD1|few
CSVDTGESDGYTF
TGCAGCGTTGATACAGGGGAGTCGGATGGCTACACCTTC
>16|TRBV2|TRBJ2-1|NA|NA
CASSEAGRSSYNEQFF
TGTGCCAGCAGTGAAGCCGGAAGAAGCTCCTACAATGAGCAGTTCTTC
>14|TRBV20-1|TRBJ2-7|NA|few
CSAKGGGSGYEQYF
TGCAGTGCTAAGGGGGGGGGCTCGGGCTACGAGCAGTACTTC
>13|TRBV9|TRBJ2-5|NA|NA
CASSVVGKETQYF
TGTGCCAGCAGCGTAGTGGGGAAAGAGACCCAGTACTTC
>14|TRBV19|TRBJ1-2|TRBD1|NA
CASSSDRGPPGYTF
TGTGCCAGTAGTTCGGACAGGGGGCCACCTGGCTACACCTTC
>16|TRBV6-2/TRBV6-3|TRBJ1-1|TRBD1|NA
CASSYRGDSLNTEAFF
TGTGCCAGCAGTTACCGGGGGGACAGCTTGAACACTGAAGCTTTCTTT
>15|TRBV6-8|TRBJ2-5|NA|NA
CASSYSGRFQETQYF
TGTGCCAGCAGTTACTCGGGGCGGTTCCAAGAGACCCAGTACTTC